The clone carrying this T cell receptor (beta chain) was counted a few times. In the source study's methods: Amplification with reference gene primers provided the estimates of nucleated cell counts. Some clones are missing from TCRdb's copy, which holds only in-frame ones; the method was immunoSEQ multiplex PCR. Clone size and V and J calls were adopted from that table, with D and trimming inferred from the DNA. In the table there are 250,000 or so clones, 82% of which are singletons. The CDR3 covers 17 residues. Unmatched junction bases numbered 12, after V lost 5 bases and J lost 0 bases. CDR1 and CDR2 from the germline V gene are MNHEY and SMNVEV (reference sequence). This sample was taken from a study of blood T cell repertoires in COVID-19. Study-level background: The United States, Italy and Spain supplied acute and convalescent COVID-19 samples. PBMCs, B-cell-depleted T cells, or T cells provided the cDNA or gDNA that made up the material.

The TCR sequence derives from a woman between 18 and 29 years old with acute or convalescent COVID-19. The source material was peripheral blood. The rearrangement links TRBV27 to TRBJ1-1; TRBD1 aligns across 7 bases. The CDR3 reads CASSRTGARLMNTEAFF. The DNA of the CDR3 is TGTGCCAGCAGTCGCACAGGGGCCCGGTTAATGAACACTGAAGCTTTCTTT.